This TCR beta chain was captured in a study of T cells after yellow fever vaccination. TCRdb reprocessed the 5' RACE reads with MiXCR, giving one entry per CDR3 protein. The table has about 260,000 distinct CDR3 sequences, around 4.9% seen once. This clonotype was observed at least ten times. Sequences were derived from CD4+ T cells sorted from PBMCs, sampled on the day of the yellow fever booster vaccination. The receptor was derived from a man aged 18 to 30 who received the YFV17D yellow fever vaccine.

Here the CDR3 reads CASSLLDTQYF. Here the CDR3 DNA reads TGTGCCAGCAGTTTACTCGATACGCAGTATTTT. The rearrangement links TRBV12-3 or TRBV12-4 to TRBJ2-3; D uncertain. V was trimmed by 2 bases and J by 6 bases, leaving 3 bases between them. This CDR3 comprises 11 residues.